The 4 T cell receptor beta chains below were found in one sample sequenced in a study of blood T cell repertoires in COVID-19. Assay: immunoSEQ multiplex PCR; the TCRdb copy retains only in-frame clones and omits some. Of tens of thousands of clones listed, around 94% are singletons. Sequencing input: peripheral blood. The receptors stem from a man aged 50 or older with COVID-19, enrolled during active disease.

The chain carries TRBV5-6 and TRBJ1-2; 8 bases align to TRBD1. V was pared by 2 bases and J by 8 bases, with 5 bases of the junction left unmatched. CDR3 length: 13 residues. The germline V gene encodes CDR1 SGHDT and CDR2 YYEEEE. Here the CDR3 reads CASSFHRGNGYTF. In DNA, the CDR3 is TGTGCCAGCAGCTTCCACAGGGGGAACGGCTACACCTTC.

The chain links TRBV27 to TRBJ2-1, with a weak D call TRBD1 (5 bases). Looked up from germline, CDR1 is MNHEY and CDR2 is SMNVEV (reference sequence). This CDR3 has 14 amino acids. Trimming shortened V by 7 bases and J by 1 base, and 11 bases separated the two germline ends. The CDR3 is CASKTALSYNEQFF. CDR3 coding DNA: TGTGCCAGCAAGACAGCGCTGTCCTACAATGAGCAGTTCTTC.

V usage is TRBV19 and J usage is TRBJ1-6; tentative D call: TRBD1 (5 bases). This CDR3 contains 17 residues. Germline lookup yields CDR1 LNHDA and CDR2 SQIVND (reference sequence). The V gene lost 5 bases and the J gene lost 6 bases, with 20 bases spanning the gap. The CDR3 is CASSVSRSQGSNSPLHF. The CDR3 DNA reads TGTGCCAGTAGTGTATCCAGGTCGCAGGGCAGTAATTCACCCCTCCACTTT. Full variable domain (outside the CDR3, taken from reference TRBV19 and TRBJ1-6): DGGITQSPKYLFRKEGQNVTLSCEQNLNHDAMYWYRQDPGQGLRLIYYSQIVNDFQKGDIAEGYSVSREKKESFPLTVTSAQKNPTAFYLCASSVSRSQGSNSPLHFGNGTRLTVT.

This chain uses TRBV7-9 with TRBJ2-7; tentative D call: TRBD2 (5 bases). CDR3 length: 14 residues. With 5 bases removed from V and 3 bases from J, the gap between germline ends came to 14 bases. Germline CDR1 SEHNR, CDR2 FQNEAQ (reference sequence). The CDR3 DNA follows: TGTGCCAGCAGCCACCGGACTGGATACTACGAGCAGTACTTC. Its protein is CASSHRTGYYEQYF.